The 9 T cell receptor beta chains below were found in one sample sequenced in a study of vaccination and CD4 T cells after COVID-19. An Oncomine TCR Beta short-read assay was used to sequence the DNA from cultured CD4+ T cells. Genomic DNA extraction was carried out from cultured CD4+ T cells. TCRdb passed the PCR reads through MiXCR, listing each CDR3 protein once. The sample records 8,000 or so distinct CDR3 sequences, about 32% being singletons. Treatment of the sample: roughly nine-day PBMC culture with coronavirus spike peptide pools or control peptides (ViraFEST assay). The unexposed donor's CD4+ T cells were collected before the COVID-19 pandemic (2011-2018). These receptors' antigens are unknown. What was sequenced was CD4+ T cells from blood, cultured in vitro. Receptor source: a human donor in good health.

The chain couples TRBV20-1 to TRBJ2-1; D not resolved. Germline assignment: CDR1 DFQATT and CDR2 SNEGSKA (reference sequence). Trimming took off 1 base at V and 8 bases at J, with 6 bases between the two ends. The CDR3 has 11 amino acids. This CDR3 reads CSARGRHEQFF. DNA for the CDR3: TGCAGTGCTAGAGGGAGACATGAGCAGTTCTTC.

This clonotype has only a few counts. A read error may produce the germline difference seen at one junction end. This chain joins TRBV7-7 and TRBJ2-7; D could derive from TRBD1 or TRBD2 (5 bases each). Germline CDR1 reads SSHAT; CDR2 reads FNYEAQ (reference sequence). The CDR3 is 14 amino acids. CDR3 sequence reads: CASSLGPNSYEQYF. The CDR3 nucleotides read TGTGCTAGCAGCCTGGGACCTAACTCCTACGAGCAGTACTTC.

This clonotype has a handful of counts. The rearrangement links TRBV27 to TRBJ2-1; no reliable D call. The germline CDR1 and CDR2 sequences are MNHEY and SMNVEV (reference sequence). The CDR3 spans 12 residues. With 3 bases removed from V and 8 bases from J, the gap between germline ends came to 8 bases. The CDR3 sequence: CASSLLGDEQFF. The DNA for the CDR3 is TGTGCCAGCAGTTTGCTAGGTGATGAGCAGTTCTTC.

CDR3 residues: CSAYPVGLAGGPSEQFF. In DNA form, the CDR3 reads TGCAGTGCTTATCCCGTAGGACTAGCGGGAGGGCCTAGTGAGCAGTTCTTC. The chain employs TRBV20-1 and TRBJ2-1; 15 bases are a match to TRBD2. The CDR3 is 17 amino acids. V trimming: 5 bases; J trimming: 9 bases; junction bases outside the gene matches: 14. Germline values: CDR1 DFQATT, CDR2 SNEGSKA (reference sequence).

This clonotype was detected only a few times. This rearrangement joins TRBV6-4 to TRBJ1-2, with D possibly TRBD1 on 5 matching bases. From germline, CDR1 is MRHNA and CDR2 SNTAGT. The CDR3 consists of 17 residues. The V end lost 3 bases, the J end lost 0 bases, and 17 bases lay between the germline ends. The CDR3 sequence is CASSEARASRANYGYTF. The CDR3 DNA sequence: TGTGCCAGCAGTGAAGCCAGGGCCTCGCGAGCTAACTATGGCTACACCTTC.

This clonotype was seen once. J is TRBJ2-3 and V is TRBV7-3; the match to TRBD2 covers 7 bases. Germline V gene sequence: CDR1 SGHTA, CDR2 FQGTGA. The CDR3 consists of 15 residues. The junction had 9 bases not matched to a gene; V was cut back by 3 bases and J by 6 bases. CDR3 bases: TGTGCCAGCAGCTTGGGGGGGACTGTTAAGGATACGCAGTATTTT. This encodes CASSLGGTVKDTQYF.

By frequency in the sample, this clonotype is medium-sized (0.01 to 0.1%). The rearrangement joins TRBV20-1 to TRBJ1-2; TRBD1 agrees at 7 bases. The CDR3 is 15 amino acids. In germline, CDR1 is DFQATT, CDR2 SNEGSKA (reference sequence). After removal of 3 bases from V and 6 bases from J, the junction contained 13 bases not matched to a gene. This CDR3 reads CSASVVGTRGHGYTF. The DNA of the CDR3 is TGCAGTGCTAGCGTTGTCGGGACGAGGGGGCATGGCTACACCTTC.

This clonotype showed up just a few times. This chain joins TRBV6-1 and TRBJ1-5; 8 positions match TRBD1. The CDR3 has 16 residues. Trimming took 6 bases from V and 1 from J; bases not matched to a gene: 8. Germline loops: CDR1 MNHNS, CDR2 SASEGT. The CDR3 sequence is CASRADDRGSNQPQHF. The CDR3 DNA reads TGTGCCAGCAGAGCCGACGACAGGGGCAGCAATCAGCCCCAGCATTTT.

By its share, this clonotype is medium-sized (0.01 to 0.1%). The chain carries TRBV7-9 and TRBJ1-5, with a possible D match to TRBD1 (5 bases). The germline CDR1 and CDR2 sequences are SEHNR and FQNEAQ (reference sequence). Trimming took 2 bases from V and 6 from J, leaving 8 bases between them. The CDR3 contains 13 residues. CDR3 amino acids: CASSLSGPQPQHF. Here the CDR3 DNA reads TGTGCCAGCAGCTTATCGGGACCTCAGCCCCAGCATTTT.